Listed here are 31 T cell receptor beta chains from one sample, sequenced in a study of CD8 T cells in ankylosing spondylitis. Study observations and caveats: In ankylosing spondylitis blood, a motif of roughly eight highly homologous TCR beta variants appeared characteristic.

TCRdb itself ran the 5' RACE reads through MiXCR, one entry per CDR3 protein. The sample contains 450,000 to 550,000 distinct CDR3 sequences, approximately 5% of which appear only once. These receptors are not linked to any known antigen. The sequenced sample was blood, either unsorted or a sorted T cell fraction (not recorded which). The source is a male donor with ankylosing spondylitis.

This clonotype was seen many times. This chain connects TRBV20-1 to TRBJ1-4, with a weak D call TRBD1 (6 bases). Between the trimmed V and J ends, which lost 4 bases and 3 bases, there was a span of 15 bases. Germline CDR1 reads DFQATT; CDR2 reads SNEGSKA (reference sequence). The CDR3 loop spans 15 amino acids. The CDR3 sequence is CSAKNGQTANEKLFF. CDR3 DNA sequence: TGCAGTGCTAAAAACGGACAGACGGCTAATGAAAAACTGTTTTTT.

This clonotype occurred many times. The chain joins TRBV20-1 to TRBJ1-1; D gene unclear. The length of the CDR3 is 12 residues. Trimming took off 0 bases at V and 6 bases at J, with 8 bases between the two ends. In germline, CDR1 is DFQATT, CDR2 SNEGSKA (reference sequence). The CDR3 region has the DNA TGCAGTGCTAGAGACGGTCCCTCTGAAGCTTTCTTT. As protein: CSARDGPSEAFF.

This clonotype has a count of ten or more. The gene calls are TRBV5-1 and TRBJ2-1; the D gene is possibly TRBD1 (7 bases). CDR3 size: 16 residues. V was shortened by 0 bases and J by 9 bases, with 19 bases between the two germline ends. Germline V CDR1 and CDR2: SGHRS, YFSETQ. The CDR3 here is CASSLAVWQGGGEQFF. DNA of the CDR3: TGCGCCAGCAGCTTGGCGGTTTGGCAGGGGGGCGGTGAGCAGTTCTTC.

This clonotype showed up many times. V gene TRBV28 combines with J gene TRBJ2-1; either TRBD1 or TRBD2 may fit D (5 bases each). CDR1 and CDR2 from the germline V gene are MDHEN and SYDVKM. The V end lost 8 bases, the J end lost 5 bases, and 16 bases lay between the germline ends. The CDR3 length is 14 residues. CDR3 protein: CASEGLGPNNEQFF. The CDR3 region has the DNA TGTGCCAGCGAGGGGTTGGGACCTAACAATGAGCAGTTCTTC.

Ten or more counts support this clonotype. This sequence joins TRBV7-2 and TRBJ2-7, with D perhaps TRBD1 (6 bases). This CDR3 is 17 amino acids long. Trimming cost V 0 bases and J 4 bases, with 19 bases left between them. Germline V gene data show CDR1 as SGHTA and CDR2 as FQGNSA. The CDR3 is CASSLAAPTGKFYEQYF. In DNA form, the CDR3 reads TGTGCCAGCAGCTTAGCGGCACCTACAGGGAAGTTTTACGAGCAGTACTTC.

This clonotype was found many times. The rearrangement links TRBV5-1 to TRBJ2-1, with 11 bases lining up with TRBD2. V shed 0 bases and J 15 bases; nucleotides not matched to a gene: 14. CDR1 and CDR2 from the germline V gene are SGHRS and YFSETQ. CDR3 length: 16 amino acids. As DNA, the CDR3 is TGCGCCAGCAGCTTGGACCTAGCGGGGGGATTCCGGCGTTTGTTCTTC. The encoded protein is CASSLDLAGGFRRLFF.

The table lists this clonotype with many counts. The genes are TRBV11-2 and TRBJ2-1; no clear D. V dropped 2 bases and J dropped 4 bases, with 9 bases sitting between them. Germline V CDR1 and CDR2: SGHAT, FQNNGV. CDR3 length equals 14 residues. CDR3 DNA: TGTGCCAGCAGCTTAATCTCCTTTTACAATGAGCAGTTCTTC. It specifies CASSLISFYNEQFF. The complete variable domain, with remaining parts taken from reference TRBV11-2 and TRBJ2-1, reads EAGVAQSPRYKIIEKRQSVAFWCNPISGHATLYWYQQILGQGPKLLIQFQNNGVVDDSQLPKDRFSAERLKGVDSTLKIQPAKLEDSAVYLCASSLISFYNEQFFGPGTRLTVL.

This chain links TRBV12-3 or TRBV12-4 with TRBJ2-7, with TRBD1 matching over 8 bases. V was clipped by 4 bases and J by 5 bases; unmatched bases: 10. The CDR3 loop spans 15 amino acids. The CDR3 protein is CASSWYRTGLHEQYF. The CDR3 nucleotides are TGTGCCAGCAGTTGGTACCGGACAGGGCTCCACGAGCAGTACTTC.

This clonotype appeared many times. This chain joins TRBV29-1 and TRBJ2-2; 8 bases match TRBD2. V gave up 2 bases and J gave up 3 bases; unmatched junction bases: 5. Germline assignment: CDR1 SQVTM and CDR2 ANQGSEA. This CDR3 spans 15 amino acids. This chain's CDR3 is CSVEKRGSYTGELFF. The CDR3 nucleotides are TGCAGCGTTGAAAAGCGGGGGAGCTACACCGGGGAGCTGTTTTTT.

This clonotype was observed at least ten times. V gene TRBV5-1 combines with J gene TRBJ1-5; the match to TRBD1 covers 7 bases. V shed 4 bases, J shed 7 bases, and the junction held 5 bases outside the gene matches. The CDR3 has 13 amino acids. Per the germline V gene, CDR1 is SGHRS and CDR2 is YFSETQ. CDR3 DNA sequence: TGCGCCAGCAGCGAACAGGGGAGGCAGCCCCAGCATTTT. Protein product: CASSEQGRQPQHF.

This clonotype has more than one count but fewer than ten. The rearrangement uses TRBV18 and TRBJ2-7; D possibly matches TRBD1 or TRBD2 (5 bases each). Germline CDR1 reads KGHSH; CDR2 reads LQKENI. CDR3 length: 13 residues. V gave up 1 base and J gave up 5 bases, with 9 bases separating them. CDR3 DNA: TGTGCCAGCTCACCACTCCGGGGCCACGAGCAGTACTTC. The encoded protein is CASSPLRGHEQYF.

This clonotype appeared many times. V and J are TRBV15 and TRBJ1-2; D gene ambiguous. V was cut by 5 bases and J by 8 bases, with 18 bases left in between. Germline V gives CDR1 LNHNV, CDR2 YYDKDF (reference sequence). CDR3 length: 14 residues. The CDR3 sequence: CATSGPNGGYGYTF. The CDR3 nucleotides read TGTGCCACCAGCGGCCCCAATGGAGGCTACGGCTACACCTTC.

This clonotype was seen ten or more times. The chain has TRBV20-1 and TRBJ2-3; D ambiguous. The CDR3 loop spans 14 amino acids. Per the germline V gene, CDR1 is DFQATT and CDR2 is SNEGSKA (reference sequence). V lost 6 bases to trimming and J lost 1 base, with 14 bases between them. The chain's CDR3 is CSAPESRGTDTQYF. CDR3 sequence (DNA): TGCAGTGCCCCGGAGTCACGAGGCACAGATACGCAGTATTTT.

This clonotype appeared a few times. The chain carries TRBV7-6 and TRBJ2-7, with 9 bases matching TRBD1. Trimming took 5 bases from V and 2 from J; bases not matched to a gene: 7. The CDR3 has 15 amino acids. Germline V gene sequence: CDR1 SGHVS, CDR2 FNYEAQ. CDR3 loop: CASSAGTGYAYEQYF. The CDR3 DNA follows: TGTGCCAGCAGCGCCGGGACAGGGTACGCCTACGAGCAGTACTTC. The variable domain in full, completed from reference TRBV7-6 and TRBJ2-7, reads GAGVSQSPRYKVTKRGQDVALRCDPISGHVSLYWYRQALGQGPEFLTYFNYEAQQDKSGLPNDRFSAERPEGSISTLTIQRTEQRDSAMYRCASSAGTGYAYEQYFGPGTRLTVT.

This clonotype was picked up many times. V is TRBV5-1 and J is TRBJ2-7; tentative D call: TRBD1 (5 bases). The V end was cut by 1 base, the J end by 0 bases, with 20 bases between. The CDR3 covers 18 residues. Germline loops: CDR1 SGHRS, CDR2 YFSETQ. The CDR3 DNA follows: TGCGCCAGCAGCTTGACCCTGGTGGGGCCAGAGAGCTCCTACGAGCAGTACTTC. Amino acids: CASSLTLVGPESSYEQYF.

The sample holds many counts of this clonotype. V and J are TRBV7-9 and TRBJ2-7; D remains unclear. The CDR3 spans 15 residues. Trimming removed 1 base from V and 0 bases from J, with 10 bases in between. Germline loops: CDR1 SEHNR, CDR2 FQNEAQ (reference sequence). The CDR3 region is CASSLGLHSSYEQYF. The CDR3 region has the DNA TGTGCCAGCAGCTTAGGTCTGCACAGCTCCTACGAGCAGTACTTC.

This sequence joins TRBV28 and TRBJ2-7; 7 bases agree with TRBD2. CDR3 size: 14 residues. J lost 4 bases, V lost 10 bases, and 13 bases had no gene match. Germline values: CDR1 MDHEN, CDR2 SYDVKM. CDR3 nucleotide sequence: TGTGCCACCAAGGCGTCTAGCGGAGCGTACGAGCAGTACTTC. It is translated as CATKASSGAYEQYF.

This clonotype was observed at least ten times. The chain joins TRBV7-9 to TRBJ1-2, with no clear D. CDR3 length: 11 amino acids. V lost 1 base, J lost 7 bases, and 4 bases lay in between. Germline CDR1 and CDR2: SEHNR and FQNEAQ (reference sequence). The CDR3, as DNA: TGTGCCAGCAGCTTAGACCTTGGCTACACCTTC. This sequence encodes CASSLDLGYTF.

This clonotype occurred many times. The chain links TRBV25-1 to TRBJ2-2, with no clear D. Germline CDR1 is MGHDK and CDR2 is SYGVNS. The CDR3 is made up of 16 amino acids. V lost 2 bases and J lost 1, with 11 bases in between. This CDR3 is CASSEIWGLNTGELFF. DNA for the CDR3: TGTGCCAGCAGTGAAATATGGGGTTTGAACACCGGGGAGCTGTTTTTT.

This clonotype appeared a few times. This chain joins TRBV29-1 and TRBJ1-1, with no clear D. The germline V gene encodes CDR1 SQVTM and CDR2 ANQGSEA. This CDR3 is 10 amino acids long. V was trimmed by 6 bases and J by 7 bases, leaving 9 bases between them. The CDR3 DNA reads TGCAGCGTAAGAGAAGATGAAGCTTTCTTT. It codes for CSVREDEAFF.

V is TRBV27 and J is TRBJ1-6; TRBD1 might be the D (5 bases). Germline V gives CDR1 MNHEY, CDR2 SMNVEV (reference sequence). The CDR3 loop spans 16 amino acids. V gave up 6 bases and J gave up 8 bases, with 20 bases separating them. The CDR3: CASRGTLFSADSPLHF. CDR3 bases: TGTGCCAGCAGGGGGACGCTATTTTCCGCTGATTCACCCCTCCACTTT.

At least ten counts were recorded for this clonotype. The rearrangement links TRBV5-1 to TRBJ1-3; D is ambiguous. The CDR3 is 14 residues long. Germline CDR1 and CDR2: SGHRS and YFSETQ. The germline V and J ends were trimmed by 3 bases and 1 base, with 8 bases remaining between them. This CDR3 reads CASSSGESGNTIYF. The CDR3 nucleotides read TGCGCCAGCAGCTCGGGAGAATCTGGAAACACCATATATTTT.

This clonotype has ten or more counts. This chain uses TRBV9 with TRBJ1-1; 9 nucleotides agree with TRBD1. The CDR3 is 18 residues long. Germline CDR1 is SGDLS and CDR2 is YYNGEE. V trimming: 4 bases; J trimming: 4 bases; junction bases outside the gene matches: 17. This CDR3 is CASSFDRDRDVSGTEAFF. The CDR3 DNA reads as TGTGCCAGCAGCTTCGACCGGGACAGGGATGTGTCCGGCACTGAAGCTTTCTTT.

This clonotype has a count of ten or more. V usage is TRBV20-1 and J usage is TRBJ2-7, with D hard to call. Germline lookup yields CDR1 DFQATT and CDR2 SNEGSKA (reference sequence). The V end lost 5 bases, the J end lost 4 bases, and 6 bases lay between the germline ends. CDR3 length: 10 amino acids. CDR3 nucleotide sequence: TGCAGTGCTCAGAATTACGAGCAGTACTTC. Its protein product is CSAQNYEQYF.

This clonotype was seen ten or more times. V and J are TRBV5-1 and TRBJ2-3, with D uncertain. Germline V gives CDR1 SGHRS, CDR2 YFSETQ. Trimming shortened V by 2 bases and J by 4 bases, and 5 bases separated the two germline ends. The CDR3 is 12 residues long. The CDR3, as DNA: TGCGCCAGCAGCTTAAGTTCAGATACGCAGTATTTT. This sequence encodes CASSLSSDTQYF.

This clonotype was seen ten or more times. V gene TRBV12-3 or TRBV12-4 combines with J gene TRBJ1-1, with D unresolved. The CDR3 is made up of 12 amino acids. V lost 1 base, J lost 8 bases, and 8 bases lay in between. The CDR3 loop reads CASSLGEMEAFF. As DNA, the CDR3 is TGTGCCAGCAGTTTAGGGGAAATGGAAGCTTTCTTT.

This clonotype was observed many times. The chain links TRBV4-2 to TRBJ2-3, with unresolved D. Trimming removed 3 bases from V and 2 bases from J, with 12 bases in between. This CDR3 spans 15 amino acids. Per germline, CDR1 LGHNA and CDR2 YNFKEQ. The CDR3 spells CASSQAPTPTDTQYF. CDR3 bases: TGTGCCAGCAGCCAGGCACCAACTCCCACAGATACGCAGTATTTT.

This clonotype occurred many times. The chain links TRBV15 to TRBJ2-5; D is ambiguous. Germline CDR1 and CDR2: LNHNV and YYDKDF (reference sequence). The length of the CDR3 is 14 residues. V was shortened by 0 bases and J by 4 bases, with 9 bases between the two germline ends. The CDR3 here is CATSRDYLRETQYF. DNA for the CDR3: TGTGCCACCAGCAGAGATTACTTAAGAGAGACCCAGTACTTC.

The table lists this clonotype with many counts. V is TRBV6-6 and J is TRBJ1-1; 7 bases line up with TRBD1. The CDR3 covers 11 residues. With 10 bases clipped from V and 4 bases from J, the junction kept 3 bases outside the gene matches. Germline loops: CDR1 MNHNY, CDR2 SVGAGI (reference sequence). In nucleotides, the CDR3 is TGTGCCATTACAGGGGCCACTGAAGCTTTCTTT. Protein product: CAITGATEAFF.

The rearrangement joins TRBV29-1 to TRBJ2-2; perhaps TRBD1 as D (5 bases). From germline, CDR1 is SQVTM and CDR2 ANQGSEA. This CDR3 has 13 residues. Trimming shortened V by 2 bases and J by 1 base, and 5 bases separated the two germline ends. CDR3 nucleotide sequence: TGCAGCGTTGAAACAGGGAACACCGGGGAGCTGTTTTTT. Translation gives CSVETGNTGELFF.

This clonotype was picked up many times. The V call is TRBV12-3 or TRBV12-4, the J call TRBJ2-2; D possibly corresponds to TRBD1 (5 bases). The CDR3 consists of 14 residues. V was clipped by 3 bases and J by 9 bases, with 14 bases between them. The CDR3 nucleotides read TGTGCCAGCAGTTTGAGACAGTTGGAGCGGGAGCTGTTTTTT. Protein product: CASSLRQLERELFF.